The 30 T cell receptor beta chains below were found in one sample sequenced in a study of cytomegalovirus exposure and HLA in healthy donors (dated 2017 in TCRdb). Libraries were built with the immunoSEQ multiplex PCR assay. For the multiplex PCR, a mixture combining 60 forward primers for TCR Vbeta segments and 13 reverse primers for TCR Jbeta segments was used. Sourced from immuneACCESS, this table was stored by TCRdb with only in-frame sequences that have V and J called. A share of the clones is absent; for the studies checked, an unresolved V gene accounts for under half, and the remainder has no known explanation. This sample comprises around 250,000 clones, around 81% of them detected only once. Around 8.6% of the sample comes from the top ten. Sequencing input: PBMCs. These TCRs come from a woman aged 60 to 75 in good health and CMV-seropositive.

J is TRBJ1-5 and V is TRBV27; 9 bases agree with TRBD1. Germline CDR1 reads MNHEY; CDR2 reads SMNVEV (reference sequence). Losses at the gene ends were 6 bases for V and 0 bases for J; bases not matched to a gene: 9. The CDR3 is 17 amino acids. CDR3 sequence (DNA): TGTGCCAGCAGACCCGGGACAGGGCCCTATAGCAATCAGCCCCAGCATTTT. Its protein is CASRPGTGPYSNQPQHF.

CDR3 DNA sequence: TGTGCCAGCAGTTACGAAGTGACAGGCATTAGCGATGAGCAGTTCTTC. Protein: CASSYEVTGISDEQFF. The rearrangement joins TRBV6-5 to TRBJ2-1; maybe TRBD1 (6 bases). Trimming left V 2 bases short and J 8 bases short, with 19 bases between. CDR1 MNHEY and CDR2 SVGAGI come from the germline V gene. The CDR3 totals 16 residues.

This clone appeared a few times. The V call is TRBV6-1, the J call TRBJ2-3; 8 positions agree with TRBD2. This CDR3 spans 18 amino acids. V shed 3 bases, J shed 2 bases, and the junction held 13 bases outside the gene matches. The V gene's germline CDR1 is MNHNS and CDR2 SASEGT. CDR3 nucleotides: TGTGCCAGCAGTGATCGTCCTTCGGGACTAGGCACCACAGATACGCAGTATTTT. Translated, it gives CASSDRPSGLGTTDTQYF.

This clone appeared a single time. This rearrangement joins TRBV6-5 to TRBJ2-1; TRBD2 aligns across 11 bases. Germline lookup yields CDR1 MNHEY and CDR2 SVGAGI. The CDR3 consists of 15 residues. V was pared by 5 bases and J by 3 bases, with 3 bases of the junction left unmatched. CDR3 DNA: TGTGCCAGCAGTCTAGGACTAGCGGGCTACAATGAGCAGTTCTTC. The encoded protein is CASSLGLAGYNEQFF.

The chain is built from TRBV7-9 and TRBJ1-4, with D uncertain. Germline CDR1 reads SEHNR; CDR2 reads FQNEAQ (reference sequence). V lost 5 bases and J lost 0, with 7 bases in between. The CDR3 loop spans 14 amino acids. The DNA of the CDR3 is TGTGCCAGCAGCCTAGTTACAACTAATGAAAAACTGTTTTTT. Residues: CASSLVTTNEKLFF.

This clone has more than one count but fewer than ten. The rearrangement joins TRBV9 to TRBJ2-5; TRBD2 is a possible D gene (6 bases). The CDR3 consists of 15 residues. Trimming pared 3 bases from V and 4 bases from J, leaving 16 bases between. Per the germline V gene, CDR1 is SGDLS and CDR2 is YYNGEE. As DNA, the CDR3 is TGTGCCAGCAGCGGGATCGGGAGTGTAGGAGAGACCCAGTACTTC. As protein: CASSGIGSVGETQYF.

The genes are TRBV28 and TRBJ1-4; possible D gene TRBD1, 6 bases. The CDR3 loop spans 17 amino acids. The V and J ends lost 3 bases and 0 bases respectively, with 14 bases between them. The germline V gene has CDR1 MDHEN and CDR2 SYDVKM. CDR3 DNA sequence: TGTGCCAGCAGTTTGGTGGGGAACAGGGCAACTAATGAAAAACTGTTTTTT. Translation gives CASSLVGNRATNEKLFF.

This chain connects TRBV10-3 to TRBJ2-7; TRBD2 aligns across 8 bases. After removal of 8 bases from V and 1 base from J, the junction contained 4 bases not matched to a gene. The CDR3 runs 13 residues. CDR1 is ENHRY, CDR2 SYGVKD, per germline. The CDR3 bases are TGTGCCATCTTGGAGCGGGAGTCCTACGAGCAGTACTTC. Translation gives CAILERESYEQYF.

The rearrangement joins TRBV9 to TRBJ2-1; 15 nucleotides line up with TRBD2. CDR3 length equals 17 residues. V lost 0 bases, J lost 7 bases, and 5 bases stayed unmatched. The germline gives CDR1 SGDLS, CDR2 YYNGEE. The CDR3 here is CASSVAGGTSGRNEQFF. CDR3 sequence (DNA): TGTGCCAGCAGCGTAGCGGGTGGGACTAGCGGGAGGAATGAGCAGTTCTTC.

The CDR3 loop is CASSLNLKSGTGGFYEQYF. In nucleotides, the CDR3 is TGTGCCAGCAGCTTAAACCTAAAATCCGGGACAGGGGGCTTCTACGAGCAGTACTTC. The chain combines TRBV7-6 with TRBJ2-7, with 12 bases lining up with TRBD1. This CDR3 comprises 19 residues. From germline, CDR1 is SGHVS and CDR2 FNYEAQ. With 2 bases clipped from V and 3 bases from J, the junction kept 14 bases outside the gene matches.

J is TRBJ2-1 and V is TRBV7-3; 9 bases line up with TRBD2. Trimming took 0 bases from V and 4 from J; bases not matched to a gene: 4. The germline gives CDR1 SGHTA, CDR2 FQGTGA. The length of the CDR3 is 16 residues. CDR3 residues: CASSLTFAGGYNEQFF. The CDR3, as DNA: TGTGCCAGCAGCTTAACGTTTGCGGGAGGGTACAATGAGCAGTTCTTC.

The chain is built from TRBV5-1 and TRBJ2-7; a possible D gene is TRBD2 (7 bases). Germline values: CDR1 SGHRS, CDR2 YFSETQ. V lost 4 bases, J lost 5 bases, and 13 bases lay in between. The CDR3 contains 13 residues. The CDR3 DNA is TGCGCCAGCAGCGTTGGCGGGGGCCACGAGCAGTACTTC. Translating it yields CASSVGGGHEQYF.

V is TRBV7-9 and J is TRBJ2-1, with 9 bases fitting TRBD2. Germline lookup yields CDR1 SEHNR and CDR2 FQNEAQ (reference sequence). The CDR3 loop spans 14 amino acids. Losses at the gene ends were 5 bases for V and 4 bases for J; bases not matched to a gene: 3. The DNA for the CDR3 is TGTGCCAGCAGCCTGACTAGCGGTTACAATGAGCAGTTCTTC. It translates to CASSLTSGYNEQFF.

This chain links TRBV6-5 with TRBJ1-1; the D is unclear. The CDR3 loop spans 14 amino acids. CDR1 is MNHEY and CDR2 is SVGAGI in the germline V gene. The V end was cut by 0 bases, the J end by 1 base, with 6 bases between. As DNA, the CDR3 is TGTGCCAGCAGTTACTCGAAGCCGAACACTGAAGCTTTCTTT. Its translation is CASSYSKPNTEAFF.

The chain carries TRBV5-6 and TRBJ1-2; D is possibly TRBD1 (5 bases). This CDR3 is built from 13 residues. Germline CDR1 reads SGHDT; CDR2 reads YYEEEE. Trimming left V 0 bases short and J 3 bases short, with 6 bases between. The CDR3 here is CASSLAGDYGYTF. The CDR3 DNA sequence: TGTGCCAGCAGCTTGGCGGGGGACTATGGCTACACCTTC.

J is TRBJ2-7 and V is TRBV11-1; D is perhaps TRBD2 (6 bases). Trimming took 1 base from V and 6 from J, leaving 25 bases between them. The CDR3 has 18 amino acids. Germline lookup yields CDR1 SGHAT and CDR2 FQDESV (reference sequence). This CDR3 is CASSLEVRARDFPLEQYF. For the CDR3, the DNA is TGTGCCAGCAGCTTAGAGGTGAGGGCGCGGGACTTCCCACTCGAGCAGTACTTC. Drawing the rest from reference TRBV11-1 and TRBJ2-7, the complete variable domain is EAEVAQSPRYKITEKSQAVAFWCDPISGHATLYWYRQILGQGPELLVQFQDESVVDDSQLPKDRFSAERLKGVDSTLKIQPAELGDSAMYLCASSLEVRARDFPLEQYFGPGTRLTVT.

A few counts support this clone. This chain joins TRBV19 and TRBJ2-1; D is possibly TRBD1 (7 bases). Germline CDR1 is LNHDA and CDR2 is SQIVND (reference sequence). V lost 6 bases to trimming and J lost 4 bases, with 13 bases between them. This CDR3 is 14 amino acids long. The CDR3 sequence is CASRPRDSYNEQFF. CDR3 DNA sequence: TGTGCCAGTAGGCCGCGGGACAGTTACAATGAGCAGTTCTTC.

With regard to this clone: One end of the junction fails to match germline, which may point to a read error. The V call is TRBV19, the J call TRBJ2-1, with TRBD2 as a possible D gene (5 bases). CDR1 and CDR2 from the germline V gene are LNHDA and SQIVND (reference sequence). This CDR3 is built from 14 residues. The CDR3 nucleotides are TGTGCCAGTAGACTAGGTAGCGCCTACGATGAGCAGTTCTTC. It translates to CASRLGSAYDEQFF.

The chain combines TRBV6-5 with TRBJ2-3; TRBD2 matches at 9 bases. CDR3 length: 16 amino acids. V lost 0 bases to trimming and J lost 6 bases; unmatched junction nucleotides: 7. The germline V gene has CDR1 MNHEY and CDR2 SVGAGI. The CDR3, as DNA: TGTGCCAGCAGTTACTCGAAGGGACTAGCACCGGATACGCAGTATTTT. It codes for CASSYSKGLAPDTQYF.

The V gene is TRBV2, the J gene TRBJ2-2; possible D gene TRBD1, 6 bases. V was pared by 4 bases and J by 4 bases, with 22 bases between. From germline, CDR1 is SNHLY and CDR2 FYNNEI. The length of the CDR3 is 18 residues. CDR3 amino acids: CASSVPDRWSRSTGELFF. For the CDR3, the DNA is TGTGCCAGCAGTGTCCCTGACAGGTGGAGTAGGAGCACCGGGGAGCTGTTTTTT. The complete variable domain, with remaining parts taken from reference TRBV2 and TRBJ2-2, reads EPEVTQTPSHQVTQMGQEVILRCVPISNHLYFYWYRQILGQKVEFLVSFYNNEISEKSEIFDDQFSVERPDGSNFTLKIRSTKLEDSAMYFCASSVPDRWSRSTGELFFGEGSRLTVL.

The chain employs TRBV2 and TRBJ2-7, with TRBD1 identical over 9 bases. This CDR3 comprises 15 residues. Per the germline V gene, CDR1 is SNHLY and CDR2 is FYNNEI. J was trimmed by 2 bases and V by 5 bases; bases with no gene match: 7. The CDR3 DNA is TGTGCCAGCAGTTCCGGGACAGGGAGAGCCTACGAGCAGTACTTC. The encoded protein is CASSSGTGRAYEQYF.

The V call is TRBV4-1, the J call TRBJ1-2; D uncertain. In germline, CDR1 is MGHRA, CDR2 YSYEKL. CDR3 length: 15 amino acids. With 4 bases removed from V and 0 bases from J, the gap between germline ends came to 12 bases. Written as DNA, the CDR3 is TGCGCCAGCAGCCCCCCGCCGGGGACTAACTATGGCTACACCTTC. Translating it yields CASSPPPGTNYGYTF.

This clone was counted a few times. The rearrangement links TRBV7-3 to TRBJ2-2; the match to TRBD1 covers 7 bases. CDR3 length: 15 amino acids. The junction had 4 bases not matched to a gene; V was cut back by 0 bases and J by 6 bases. CDR1 is SGHTA, CDR2 FQGTGA, per germline. CDR3 protein: CASSLTSGTAGELFF. The CDR3 DNA follows: TGTGCCAGCAGCTTAACGTCCGGGACAGCCGGGGAGCTGTTTTTT.

V gene TRBV9 combines with J gene TRBJ2-3; possible D gene TRBD2, 7 bases. From germline, CDR1 is SGDLS and CDR2 YYNGEE. The CDR3 spans 15 residues. V was pared by 3 bases and J by 4 bases, with 15 bases between. The CDR3 spells CASSGGGAVADTQYF. CDR3 coding DNA: TGTGCCAGCAGCGGAGGGGGGGCTGTAGCAGATACGCAGTATTTT.

The V call is TRBV2, the J call TRBJ2-1; unclear D gene. Germline V gene lookup returns CDR1 SNHLY and CDR2 FYNNEI. The CDR3 extends over 13 amino acids. V lost 6 bases and J lost 2, with 8 bases in between. The CDR3 spells CASSIWPYNEQFF. The CDR3 DNA sequence: TGTGCCAGCAGCATCTGGCCCTACAATGAGCAGTTCTTC.

Details on this clone: Other nucleotide sequences from this sample produce the same CDR3. This chain connects TRBV18 to TRBJ1-1; D gene uncertain. This CDR3 region has 13 residues. The V gene lost 6 bases and the J gene lost 1 base, with 9 bases spanning the gap. Germline V gene lookup returns CDR1 KGHSH and CDR2 LQKENI. CDR3 DNA: TGTGCCAGCTCCCCGAACACGAACACTGAAGCTTTCTTT. It translates to CASSPNTNTEAFF. Drawing the rest from reference TRBV18 and TRBJ1-1, the complete variable domain is NAGVMQNPRHLVRRRGQEARLRCSPMKGHSHVYWYRQLPEEGLKFMVYLQKENIIDESGMPKERFSAEFPKEGPSILRIQQVVRGDSAAYFCASSPNTNTEAFFGQGTRLTVV.

The genes are TRBV10-3 and TRBJ1-2; no reliable D call. The ends were cut back, 3 bases at V and 4 bases at J, with 6 bases in the middle. Germline loops: CDR1 ENHRY, CDR2 SYGVKD. The CDR3 covers 12 residues. The CDR3 is CAISEWSYGYTF. The CDR3, as DNA: TGTGCCATCAGTGAATGGAGCTATGGCTACACCTTC.

The rearrangement joins TRBV15 to TRBJ2-7, with D possibly TRBD1 on 6 matching bases. CDR1 and CDR2 (germline): LNHNV, YYDKDF (reference sequence). The germline V and J ends were trimmed by 0 bases and 0 bases, with 12 bases remaining between them. There are 16 residues in the CDR3. CDR3 loop: CATSRDLGDNSYEQYF. As DNA, the CDR3 is TGTGCCACCAGCAGAGATTTAGGGGACAACTCCTACGAGCAGTACTTC.

The chain combines TRBV21-1 with TRBJ1-5. TRBV21-1 is a documented pseudogene. The CDR3 extends over 16 amino acids. This CDR3 reads CASDRRGIFGNQPQHF. The CDR3 DNA follows: TGTGCCAGCGACCGACGGGGGATATTCGGCAATCAGCCCCAGCATTTT.

V is TRBV18 and J is TRBJ2-1, with D possibly matching TRBD2 (6 bases). The CDR3 totals 12 residues. Trimming stripped 3 bases from V and 8 bases from J, with 8 bases between. Germline values: CDR1 KGHSH, CDR2 LQKENI. The CDR3 protein is CASSPERDEQFF. The DNA for the CDR3 is TGTGCCAGCTCACCGGAGCGGGATGAGCAGTTCTTC.